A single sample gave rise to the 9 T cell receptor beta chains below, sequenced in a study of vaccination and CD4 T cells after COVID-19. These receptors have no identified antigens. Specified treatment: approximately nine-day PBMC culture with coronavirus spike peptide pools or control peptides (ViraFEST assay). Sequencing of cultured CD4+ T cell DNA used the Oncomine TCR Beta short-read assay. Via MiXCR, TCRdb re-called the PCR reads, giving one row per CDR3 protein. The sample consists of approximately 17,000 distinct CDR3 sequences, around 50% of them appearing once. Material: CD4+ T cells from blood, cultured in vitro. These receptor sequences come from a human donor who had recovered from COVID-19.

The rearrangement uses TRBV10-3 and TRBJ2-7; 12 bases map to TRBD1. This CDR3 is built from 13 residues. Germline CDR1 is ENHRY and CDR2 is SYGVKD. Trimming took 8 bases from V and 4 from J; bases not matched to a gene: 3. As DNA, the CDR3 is TGTGCCATCGCGGGACAGGGGGCTTACGAGCAGTACTTC. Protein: CAIAGQGAYEQYF.

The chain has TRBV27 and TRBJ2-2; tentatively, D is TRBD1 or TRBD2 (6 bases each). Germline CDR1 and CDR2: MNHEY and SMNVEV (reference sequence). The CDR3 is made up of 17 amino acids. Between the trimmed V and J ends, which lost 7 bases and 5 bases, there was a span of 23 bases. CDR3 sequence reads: CASTPSSGGEGTGELFF. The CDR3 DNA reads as TGTGCCAGCACCCCTTCTTCCGGGGGCGAGGGGACCGGGGAGCTGTTTTTT.

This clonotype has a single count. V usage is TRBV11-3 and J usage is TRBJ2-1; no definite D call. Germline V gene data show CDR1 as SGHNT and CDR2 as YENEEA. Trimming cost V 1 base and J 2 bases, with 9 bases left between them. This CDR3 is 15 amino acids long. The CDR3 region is CASSLAGPAYNEQFF. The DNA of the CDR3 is TGTGCCAGCAGCTTAGCGGGTCCCGCCTACAATGAGCAGTTCTTC.

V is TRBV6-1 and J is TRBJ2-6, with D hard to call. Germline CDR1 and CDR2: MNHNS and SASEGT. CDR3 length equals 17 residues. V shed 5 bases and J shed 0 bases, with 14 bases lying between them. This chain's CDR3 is CASSPTRENSGANVLTF. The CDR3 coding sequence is TGTGCCAGCAGTCCTACCCGAGAGAACTCTGGGGCCAACGTCCTGACTTTC.

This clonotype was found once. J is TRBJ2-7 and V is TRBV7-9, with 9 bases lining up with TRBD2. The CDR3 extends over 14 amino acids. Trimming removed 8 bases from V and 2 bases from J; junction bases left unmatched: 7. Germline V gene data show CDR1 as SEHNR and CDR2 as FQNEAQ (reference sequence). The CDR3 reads CASVRAGGPYEQYF. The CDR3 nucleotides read TGTGCCAGCGTTAGGGCGGGAGGGCCCTACGAGCAGTACTTC.

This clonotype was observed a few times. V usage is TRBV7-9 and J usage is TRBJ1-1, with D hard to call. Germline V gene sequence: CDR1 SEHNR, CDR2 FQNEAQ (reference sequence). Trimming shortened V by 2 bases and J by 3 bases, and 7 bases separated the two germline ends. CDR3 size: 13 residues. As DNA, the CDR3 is TGTGCCAGCAGCTTAATGGGTGACACTGAAGCTTTCTTT. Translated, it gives CASSLMGDTEAFF.

The CDR3 DNA reads as TGCAGCGTTGTCCTGACTAGCGGGGTTTCCTACGAGCAGTACTTC. It yields the protein CSVVLTSGVSYEQYF. The chain employs TRBV29-1 and TRBJ2-7; 11 nucleotides agree with TRBD2. Germline V lookup: CDR1 SQVTM, CDR2 ANQGSEA. The ends lost 4 bases at V and 1 base at J; junction bases unmatched: 6. The CDR3 is made up of 15 amino acids.

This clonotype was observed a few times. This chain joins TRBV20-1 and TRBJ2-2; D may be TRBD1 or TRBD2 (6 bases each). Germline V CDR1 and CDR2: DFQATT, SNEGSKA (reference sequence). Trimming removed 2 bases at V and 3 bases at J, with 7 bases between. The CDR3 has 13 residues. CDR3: CSARRGDTGELFF. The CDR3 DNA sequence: TGCAGTGCTAGAAGGGGGGACACCGGGGAGCTGTTTTTT.

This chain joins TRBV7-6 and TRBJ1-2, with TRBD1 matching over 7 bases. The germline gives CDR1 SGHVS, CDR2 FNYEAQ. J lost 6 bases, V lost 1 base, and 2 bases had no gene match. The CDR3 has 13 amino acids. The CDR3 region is CASSLVTGHGYTF. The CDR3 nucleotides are TGTGCCAGCAGCTTAGTGACAGGGCATGGCTACACCTTC.